The rows below give T cell receptor beta chains drawn from one sample of a study of graft-versus-host responses after intestinal transplantation. The table came from immunoSEQ multiplex PCR; TCRdb's copy has only in-frame clones and leaves some out. Of some 110,000 clones in the sample, roughly 93% were seen once. For these receptors, no antigen is known. The sample here was unstimulated CD8+ T cells sorted from spleen or lymph node cells, taken before transplant. The receptors originated from a human donor who was the organ donor for an intestinal transplant. Each CDR3 is given with its conserved first and last residue. Fields, in order: D gene, clone size, V gene, J gene, CDR3 DNA, CDR3 protein. D genes are given only for firm matches. Some rows mark clone size as missing; the rest say once, few, many or name a class of expanded clone.

TRBD2	NA	TRBV6-6	TRBJ2-7	TGTGCCAGCAGATGGACTAGCGGGACTTACGAGCAGTACTTC	CASRWTSGTYEQYF
NA	NA	TRBV6-5	TRBJ2-7	TGTGCCAGCACCCCAGGCCCTTCCTACGAGCAGTACTTC	CASTPGPSYEQYF
TRBD2	NA	TRBV5-8	TRBJ2-2	TGTGCCAGCAGCTTGGAGAGCGGGGCCCTGAACACCGGGGAGCTGTTTTTT	CASSLESGALNTGELFF
NA	NA	TRBV7-2	TRBJ2-5	TGTGCCAGCAGCTTATCAGCGGGCCAAGAGACCCAGTACTTC	CASSLSAGQETQYF
TRBD2	NA	TRBV7-9	TRBJ2-1	TGTGCCAGCAGCTTAGATTCCGGGACTAGAGCAGTCGATGAGCAGTTCTTC	CASSLDSGTRAVDEQFF
TRBD1	NA	TRBV29-1	TRBJ1-1	TGCAGCGTTCTGACAGGGATGAACACTGAAGCTTTCTTT	CSVLTGMNTEAFF
TRBD1	NA	TRBV7-9	TRBJ2-7	TGTGCCAGCAGCCATGGGACAGGGGCTAGCTACGAGCAGTACTTC	CASSHGTGASYEQYF
TRBD1	NA	TRBV5-1	TRBJ2-5	TGCGCCAGCAGCCCGGGACAGGGGTACCAAGAGACCCAGTACTTC	CASSPGQGYQETQYF
TRBD2	few	TRBV7-6	TRBJ2-7	TGTGCCAGCAGCTTAGAGGCGACTAGCGCTCCGGGCTACGAGCAGTACTTC	CASSLEATSAPGYEQYF
TRBD2	once	TRBV5-4	TRBJ2-1	TGTGCCAGCAGCTTGGGGACTAGCACACACAATGAGCAGTTCTTC	CASSLGTSTHNEQFF
NA	NA	TRBV4-3	TRBJ1-1	TGCGCCAGCAGCCAAGAGACAGGATTTTTGGACACTGAAGCTTTCTTT	CASSQETGFLDTEAFF
NA	NA	TRBV6-5	TRBJ2-7	TGTGCCAGCCAGACCGGAAACGAGCAGTACTTC	CASQTGNEQYF
TRBD1	NA	TRBV6-6	TRBJ1-1	TGTGCCAGCCGGTCCGGACAGGGGTTCACTGAAGCTTTCTTT	CASRSGQGFTEAFF
NA	NA	TRBV20-1	TRBJ1-1	TGCAGTGCTAGAGGGGGGGACGCTTTCTTT	CSARGGDAFF
TRBD1	few	TRBV4-1	TRBJ1-3	TGCGCCAGCAGCCCCGGACAGGGGGGATCTGGAAACACCATATATTTT	CASSPGQGGSGNTIYF
TRBD2	NA	TRBV4-1	TRBJ2-7	TGCGCCAGCGCGATGCTAGCGGGACTTGTCTACGAGCAGTACTTC	CASAMLAGLVYEQYF
TRBD2	NA	TRBV15	TRBJ2-3	TGTGCCACCAGCAGAGAACCTAGCAGAGGATTTATGGGGACTAGCGGGAGATGGGCGCAGTATTTT	CATSREPSRGFMGTSGRWAQYF
NA	NA	TRBV29-1	TRBJ2-4	TGCAGCGTTGAAGCGGGAACTGAGGACATTCAGTACTTC	CSVEAGTEDIQYF
NA	few	TRBV27	TRBJ1-1	TGTGCCAGCAAGTTCGGTCGTCGGGACACTGAAGCTTTCTTT	CASKFGRRDTEAFF
TRBD2	NA	TRBV16	TRBJ2-7	TGTGCCAGCAGCCGTACCGGGACTAGTTCGCTCGAGCAGTACTTC	CASSRTGTSSLEQYF
TRBD1	NA	TRBV6-1	TRBJ1-1	TGTGCCAGCAGCATCGGGACAGGCCTGAACACTGAAGCTTTCTTT	CASSIGTGLNTEAFF
NA	NA	TRBV27	TRBJ2-7	TGTGCCAGCAGTTTACACGGTTCCTACGAGCAGTACTTC	CASSLHGSYEQYF
NA	NA	TRBV7-3	TRBJ1-1	TGTGCCAGCAGCTCCACAGGGTTTCCCAACACTGAAGCTTTCTTT	CASSSTGFPNTEAFF
TRBD2	NA	TRBV5-6	TRBJ2-2	TGTGCCAGCAGCTTCTGGCGGGAGGGCCTGACCGGGGAGCTGTTTTTT	CASSFWREGLTGELFF
TRBD1	NA	TRBV11-2	TRBJ2-2	TGTGCCAGCAGCTTTCAACAGGGGTTAGCCGGGGAGCTGTTTTTT	CASSFQQGLAGELFF
NA	NA	TRBV2	TRBJ1-1	TGTGCCAGCAGCACCACGGCAGGGGAAATGAACACTGAAGCTTTCTTT	CASSTTAGEMNTEAFF
TRBD2	NA	TRBV2	TRBJ2-3	TGTGCCAGCGGAAATAGGCTAGCGGGCACAGATACGCAGTATTTT	CASGNRLAGTDTQYF
TRBD2	NA	TRBV27	TRBJ2-1	TGTGCCAGCAGCCATTCAACTAGCGGGATAGAAGATGAGCAGTTCTTC	CASSHSTSGIEDEQFF
NA	NA	TRBV6-9	TRBJ1-2	TGTGCCAGCAGTTTAACCCACGGAGGCTATGGCTACACCTTC	CASSLTHGGYGYTF
NA	NA	TRBV4-2	TRBJ1-1	TGTGCCAGCAGCCAATGGGGGATGGCTTTCTTT	CASSQWGMAFF
NA	NA	TRBV7-9	TRBJ1-2	TGTGCCAGCAGCCGGACGGCGGGCCATGGAGGCTACACCTTC	CASSRTAGHGGYTF
NA	NA	TRBV2	TRBJ2-7	TGTGCCAGCAGCTGGGAGTACGAGCAGTACTTC	CASSWEYEQYF
TRBD1	once	TRBV27	TRBJ2-7	TGTGCCTCATCCGTTGGGACAGGGTCTTACGAGCAGTACTTC	CASSVGTGSYEQYF
NA	NA	TRBV7-9	TRBJ2-7	TGTGCCAGCAGATTACAGGACAGCCACGAGCAGTACTTC	CASRLQDSHEQYF
TRBD2	NA	TRBV5-3	TRBJ2-5	TGTGCCAGAAGCTTGGTTCTAGCGGGAAGTGAGACCCAGTACTTC	CARSLVLAGSETQYF
NA	NA	TRBV7-9	TRBJ1-1	TGTGCCAGCGGCCAGCAGAACACTGAAGCTTTCTTT	CASGQQNTEAFF
NA	NA	TRBV6-1	TRBJ2-7	TGTGCCAGCAGTGAATATGGCAGCTCCTACGAGCAGTACTTC	CASSEYGSSYEQYF
TRBD2	NA	TRBV6-1	TRBJ2-7	TGTGCCAGCAGTGAACTAGCGGCCTACGAGCAGTACTTC	CASSELAAYEQYF
NA	NA	TRBV6-6	TRBJ2-2	TGTGCCAGCAGTTACTTGTCAGCGAACACCGGGGAGCTGTTTTTT	CASSYLSANTGELFF
TRBD2	once	TRBV4-1	TRBJ2-3	TGCGCCAGCAGCCGCACTAGCGGCTTCACAGATACGCAGTATTTT	CASSRTSGFTDTQYF
TRBD1	NA	TRBV5-4	TRBJ2-7	TGTGCCAGCAGCTTGGGGGACAGGGTTGGTGAGCAGTACTTC	CASSLGDRVGEQYF
TRBD1	NA	TRBV7-9	TRBJ2-7	TGTGCCAGCAGCCAAGGGACAGGCGACTCCTACGAGCAGTACTTC	CASSQGTGDSYEQYF